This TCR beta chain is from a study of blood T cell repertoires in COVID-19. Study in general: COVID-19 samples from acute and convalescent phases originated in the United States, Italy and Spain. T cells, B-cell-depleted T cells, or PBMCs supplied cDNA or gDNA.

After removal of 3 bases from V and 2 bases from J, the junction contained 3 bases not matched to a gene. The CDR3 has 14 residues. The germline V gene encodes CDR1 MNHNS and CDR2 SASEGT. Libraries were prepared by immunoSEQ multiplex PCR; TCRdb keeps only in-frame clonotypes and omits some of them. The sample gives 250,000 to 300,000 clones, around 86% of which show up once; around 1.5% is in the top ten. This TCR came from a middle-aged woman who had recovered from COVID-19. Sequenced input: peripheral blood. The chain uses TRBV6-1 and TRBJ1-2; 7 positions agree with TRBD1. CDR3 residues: CASSDRGRNYGYTF. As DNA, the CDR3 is TGTGCCAGCAGTGATAGGGGGCGCAACTATGGCTACACCTTC.